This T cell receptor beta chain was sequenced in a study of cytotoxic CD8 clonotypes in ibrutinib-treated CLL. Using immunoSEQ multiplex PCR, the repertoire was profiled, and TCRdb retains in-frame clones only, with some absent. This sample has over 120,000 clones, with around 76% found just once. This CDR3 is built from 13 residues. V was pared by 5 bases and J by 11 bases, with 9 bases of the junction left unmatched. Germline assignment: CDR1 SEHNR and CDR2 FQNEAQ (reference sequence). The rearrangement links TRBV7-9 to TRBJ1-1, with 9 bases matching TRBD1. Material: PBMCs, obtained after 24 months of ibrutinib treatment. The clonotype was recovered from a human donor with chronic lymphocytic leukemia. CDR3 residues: CASSATGGLGAFF. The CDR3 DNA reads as TGTGCCAGCAGCGCGACAGGGGGTTTGGGGGCTTTCTTT.